Presented here are 22 T cell receptor beta chains from one specimen sequenced in a study of blood T cell repertoires in COVID-19. The method was immunoSEQ multiplex PCR; TCRdb's version includes in-frame clones alone and lacks a portion of them. This sample has 67,000 or so clones, with roughly 83% found just once. What was sequenced was peripheral blood. These receptor sequences come from a man between 70 and 80 years old with acute or convalescent COVID-19.

CDR3 in amino acids: CASSEGRGLYGYTF. The CDR3 bases are TGTGCCAGCAGTGAGGGCAGGGGGCTCTATGGCTACACCTTC. The rearrangement joins TRBV6-1 to TRBJ1-2, with 8 bases that match TRBD1. CDR1 and CDR2 from the germline V gene are MNHNS and SASEGT. The CDR3 loop spans 14 amino acids. The trim removed 3 bases at V and 4 bases at J, leaving 4 bases unmatched.

This chain joins TRBV5-6 and TRBJ2-2; weak D call: TRBD2 (7 bases). The CDR3 length is 14 residues. Trimming took 4 bases from V and 7 from J, leaving 14 bases between them. Germline CDR1 is SGHDT and CDR2 is YYEEEE. The CDR3 spells CASSIGGAGGELFF. DNA of the CDR3: TGTGCCAGCAGCATAGGGGGGGCAGGCGGGGAGCTGTTTTTT. The whole variable domain, filled in from reference TRBV5-6 and TRBJ2-2, reads DAGVTQSPTHLIKTRGQQVTLRCSPKSGHDTVSWYQQALGQGPQFIFQYYEEEERQRGNFPDRFSGHQFPNYSSELNVNALLLGDSALYLCASSIGGAGGELFFGEGSRLTVL.

Remarks on this clone: A junction boundary mismatches the germline segment, possibly from a read error. The J gene is TRBJ2-7, the V gene TRBV5-1; D perhaps matches TRBD1 (6 bases). This CDR3 contains 12 residues. Looked up from germline, CDR1 is SGHRS and CDR2 is YFSETQ. CDR3 sequence (DNA): TGCGCCAGCAGCTTGGTTGGGGGCCTCTTATCCTTC. It specifies CASSLVGGLLSF.

V usage is TRBV15 and J usage is TRBJ2-5; possibly TRBD1 for D (5 bases). Looked up from germline, CDR1 is LNHNV and CDR2 is YYDKDF (reference sequence). V was clipped by 0 bases and J by 3 bases, with 8 bases between them. The CDR3 extends over 14 amino acids. This chain's CDR3 is CATSRDRQKETQYF. Here the CDR3 DNA reads TGTGCCACCAGCAGAGACCGACAGAAAGAGACCCAGTACTTC.

CDR3 nucleotide sequence: TGTGCCAGCAGACCGGGGGGCAGGGATAACTACGAGCAGTACTTC. This translates into CASRPGGRDNYEQYF. The chain recombines TRBV5-4 with TRBJ2-7, with a tentative D call TRBD2 (7 bases). This CDR3 has 15 amino acids. Trimming removed 5 bases from V and 3 bases from J, with 18 bases in between. Germline V gives CDR1 SGHNT, CDR2 YYREEE (reference sequence).

The chain couples TRBV11-1 to TRBJ1-3; tentative D call: TRBD1 (6 bases). The CDR3 loop spans 14 amino acids. Germline CDR1 and CDR2: SGHAT and FQDESV (reference sequence). The germline V and J ends were trimmed by 8 bases and 2 bases, with 13 bases remaining between them. As DNA, the CDR3 is TGTGCCAGCTCGGTTGGACAGCCTGGAAACACCATATATTTT. Its protein is CASSVGQPGNTIYF.

V is TRBV24-1 and J is TRBJ2-6; 9 bases are shared with TRBD1. Looked up from germline, CDR1 is KGHDR and CDR2 is SFDVKD. The CDR3 has 17 amino acids. With 3 bases clipped from V and 2 bases from J, the junction kept 4 bases outside the gene matches. This CDR3 is CATSDPRQGAGANVLTF. The CDR3 nucleotides read TGTGCCACCAGTGATCCGAGACAGGGGGCTGGGGCCAACGTCCTGACTTTC.

The chain joins TRBV6-5 to TRBJ2-7; TRBD2 is a possible D gene (6 bases). The germline gives CDR1 MNHEY, CDR2 SVGAGI. The CDR3 consists of 13 residues. Trimming stripped 8 bases from V and 0 bases from J, with 11 bases between. CDR3 sequence: CASLASASYEQYF. The CDR3 DNA reads as TGTGCCAGCTTGGCTAGCGCCTCCTACGAGCAGTACTTC.

V and J are TRBV20-1 and TRBJ2-1, with unresolved D. CDR3 length: 11 residues. V was trimmed by 7 bases and J by 4 bases, leaving 8 bases between them. Per germline, CDR1 DFQATT and CDR2 SNEGSKA (reference sequence). This CDR3 reads CSDSEYNEQFF. As DNA, the CDR3 is TGCAGTGACTCCGAGTACAATGAGCAGTTCTTC.

V is TRBV30 and J is TRBJ2-5; 12 bases agree with TRBD1. V shed 3 bases, J shed 5 bases, and the junction held 7 bases outside the gene matches. This CDR3 is 15 amino acids long. Germline V gene lookup returns CDR1 GTSNPN and CDR2 SVGIG (reference sequence). CDR3 nucleotides: TGTGCCTGGAGAGGGACAGGGGGCGCGGGGGAGACCCAGTACTTC. It yields the protein CAWRGTGGAGETQYF. Full variable domain (remainder filled in from reference TRBV30 and TRBJ2-5): SQTIHQWPATLVQPVGSPLSLECTVEGTSNPNLYWYRQAAGRGLQLLFYSVGIGQISSEVPQNLSASRPQDRQFILSSKKLLLSDSGFYLCAWRGTGGAGETQYFGPGTRLLVL.

J is TRBJ2-7 and V is TRBV5-1, with D unclear. Germline V CDR1 and CDR2: SGHRS, YFSETQ. This CDR3 contains 13 residues. V was pared by 0 bases and J by 4 bases, with 8 bases between. The CDR3 sequence is CASSLGAKYEQYF. The DNA for the CDR3 is TGCGCCAGCAGCTTGGGGGCAAAATACGAGCAGTACTTC. The variable domain in full, with the rest retrieved from reference TRBV5-1 and TRBJ2-7, is KAGVTQTPRYLIKTRGQQVTLSCSPISGHRSVSWYQQTPGQGLQFLFEYFSETQRNKGNFPGRFSGRQFSNSRSEMNVSTLELGDSALYLCASSLGAKYEQYFGPGTRLTVT.

This chain joins TRBV5-1 and TRBJ1-4; 10 bases agree with TRBD1. Germline trimming cut 0 bases from V and 8 bases from J; bases unmatched to any gene: 4. The CDR3 totals 15 residues. CDR1 is SGHRS, CDR2 YFSETQ, per germline. In DNA, the CDR3 is TGCGCCAGCAGCTTGGTGGGACAGGGGAGGGAAAAACTGTTTTTT. Translated: CASSLVGQGREKLFF.

The chain recombines TRBV28 with TRBJ2-7; possibly TRBD2 for D (7 bases). CDR3 size: 11 residues. Germline CDR1 reads MDHEN; CDR2 reads SYDVKM. Trimming cost V 7 bases and J 5 bases, with 9 bases left between them. The CDR3 sequence: CASTGGHEQYF. The CDR3 DNA sequence: TGTGCCAGCACCGGGGGGCACGAGCAGTACTTC.

This chain joins TRBV19 and TRBJ2-7, with 7 bases that match TRBD2. The CDR3 is 13 residues long. Germline V gene lookup returns CDR1 LNHDA and CDR2 SQIVND (reference sequence). V lost 5 bases and J lost 5; bases outside the gene matches: 6. The chain's CDR3 is CASSVGRANEQYF. CDR3 sequence (DNA): TGTGCCAGTAGTGTAGGGAGGGCCAACGAGCAGTACTTC.

The chain is built from TRBV18 and TRBJ2-7; D remains unclear. Germline-derived CDR1 and CDR2 are KGHSH and LQKENI. The CDR3 loop spans 14 amino acids. With 2 bases removed from V and 6 bases from J, the gap between germline ends came to 14 bases. CDR3 DNA sequence: TGTGCCAGCTCACCAAAGGCAGGAATCGGCGAGCAGTACTTC. It specifies CASSPKAGIGEQYF.

This rearrangement joins TRBV5-1 to TRBJ1-2, with 9 bases fitting TRBD1. The trim removed 3 bases at V and 7 bases at J, leaving 13 bases unmatched. This CDR3 spans 16 amino acids. Germline CDR1 SGHRS, CDR2 YFSETQ. CDR3 bases: TGCGCCAGCAGCTCATCAACAGGGGGCGCCGGAGGTGGCTACACCTTC. This gives the protein CASSSSTGGAGGGYTF.

The chain couples TRBV7-2 to TRBJ1-2; D possibly corresponds to TRBD1 (6 bases). V shed 5 bases and J shed 4 bases, with 20 bases lying between them. The CDR3 length is 16 residues. CDR1 is SGHTA and CDR2 is FQGNSA in the germline V gene. CDR3 region: CASSTSTGFQTYGYTF. DNA of the CDR3: TGTGCCAGCAGCACCTCAACAGGGTTTCAGACCTATGGCTACACCTTC.

The rearrangement uses TRBV29-1 and TRBJ2-2; 7 bases match TRBD1. Germline V gene sequence: CDR1 SQVTM, CDR2 ANQGSEA. The CDR3 is made up of 15 amino acids. Unmatched junction bases numbered 5, after V lost 4 bases and J lost 0 bases. The CDR3 DNA follows: TGCAGCGTTGTCGACGGACAGGCGAACACCGGGGAGCTGTTTTTT. Encoded protein: CSVVDGQANTGELFF.

This chain uses TRBV18 with TRBJ2-1, with 7 nucleotides matching TRBD1. Germline V gene sequence: CDR1 KGHSH, CDR2 LQKENI. The V segment lost 6 bases and the J segment 9 bases; nucleotides outside the gene matches: 8. The CDR3 has 13 residues. The chain's CDR3 is CASSQKQGTEQFF. CDR3 DNA: TGTGCCAGCTCCCAGAAACAGGGGACTGAGCAGTTCTTC.

The rearrangement joins TRBV10-3 to TRBJ2-2; 9 positions match TRBD2. Losses at the gene ends were 3 bases for V and 7 bases for J; bases not matched to a gene: 12. In germline, CDR1 is ENHRY, CDR2 SYGVKD. This CDR3 has 17 amino acids. CDR3 sequence reads: CAISDPIRGRADGELFF. The CDR3 region has the DNA TGTGCCATCAGTGATCCGATTCGCGGGAGGGCCGACGGGGAGCTGTTTTTT.

V is TRBV4-3 and J is TRBJ2-1; TRBD2 might be the D (6 bases). Germline V gene data show CDR1 as LGHNA and CDR2 as YSLEER. The CDR3 is 17 residues long. The V end lost 4 bases, the J end lost 2 bases, and 18 bases lay between the germline ends. The CDR3 coding sequence is TGCGCCAGCAGCCCGCAGGCCGGGGACTTGGCCTACAATGAGCAGTTCTTC. Translated: CASSPQAGDLAYNEQFF.

This clone showed up just a few times. CDR3 bases: TGTGCTAGTGGTTTGGGGTCGCGGGGTCGCACAGATACGCAGTATTTT. This codes for CASGLGSRGRTDTQYF. This chain uses TRBV12-5 with TRBJ2-3; the D gene is possibly TRBD2 (6 bases). This CDR3 region has 16 residues. V gave up 1 base and J gave up 1 base, with 12 bases separating them. The germline V gene has CDR1 LGHNT and CDR2 FRNRAP.